This T cell receptor (beta chain) was found in a study of cytomegalovirus exposure and HLA in healthy donors. Here immunoSEQ multiplex PCR was the method, and the copy in TCRdb shows in-frame clones only, minus some. Among hundreds of thousands of clones listed, approximately 90% were seen once. The V gene end was trimmed by 3 bases and the J gene end by 3 bases; junction bases not matched to a gene: 8. The CDR3 has 17 amino acids. Germline lookup yields CDR1 LGHNA and CDR2 YSLEER. The sample taken for sequencing was PBMCs. The chain recombines TRBV4-3 with TRBJ2-1; 10 bases are a match to TRBD2. This clonotype was obtained from a woman younger than 30 in good health and CMV-seronegative. The CDR3 loop reads CASSQEPSGSGYNEQFF. The CDR3 region has the DNA TGCGCCAGCAGCCAGGAACCTAGCGGGAGTGGCTACAATGAGCAGTTCTTC.